These 28 T cell receptor beta chains share one sample of origin, sequenced in a study of PD-1 blockade in classical Hodgkin lymphoma. There was relapse after autologous stem cell transplantation in every patient, and there was variation in brentuximab vedotin exposure. Generated by immunoSEQ multiplex PCR, the TCRdb table keeps only in-frame clones and is missing some. Among some 45,000 clones listed, almost 90% were seen once. The input for sequencing was peripheral blood mononuclear cells (PBMCs), taken at baseline. The receptor set was obtained from a human donor with classical Hodgkin lymphoma.

The rearrangement links TRBV7-9 to TRBJ1-1; 8 bases map to TRBD1. The CDR3 extends over 17 amino acids. In germline, CDR1 is SEHNR, CDR2 FQNEAQ (reference sequence). Trimming removed 6 bases from V and 3 bases from J; junction bases left unmatched: 15. The CDR3 DNA sequence: TGTGCCAGCAGTGTAGGAGTACAGGGGGTCGTTCACACTGAAGCTTTCTTT. Translating it yields CASSVGVQGVVHTEAFF.

The chain couples TRBV7-9 to TRBJ1-3; D is perhaps TRBD1 (6 bases). V lost 6 bases and J 0 bases, leaving 9 bases between the germline ends. This CDR3 has 14 amino acids. Germline values: CDR1 SEHNR, CDR2 FQNEAQ (reference sequence). The CDR3 region has the DNA TGTGCCAGCAGGAGGGGGGACTCTGGAAACACCATATATTTT. The encoded protein is CASRRGDSGNTIYF.

The rearrangement joins TRBV2 to TRBJ2-4; TRBD2 agrees at 12 bases. The CDR3 totals 16 residues. Trimming removed 1 base from V and 7 bases from J; junction bases left unmatched: 5. From germline, CDR1 is SNHLY and CDR2 FYNNEI. CDR3 residues: CASSEVGTSGRNIQYF. In DNA form, the CDR3 reads TGTGCCAGCAGTGAAGTCGGGACTAGCGGGCGGAACATTCAGTACTTC.

The chain combines TRBV19 with TRBJ2-3, with 8 bases identical to TRBD2. Trimming cost V 5 bases and J 5 bases; bases outside gene matches: 6. The CDR3 is 14 residues long. Germline V gene data show CDR1 as LNHDA and CDR2 as SQIVND (reference sequence). The CDR3 loop is CASSVSGVRDTQYF. The CDR3 DNA sequence: TGTGCCAGTAGTGTTAGCGGGGTTAGAGATACGCAGTATTTT.

The V call is TRBV10-3, the J call TRBJ2-6, with TRBD2 matching 9 bases. The junction had 4 bases not matched to a gene; V was cut back by 10 bases and J by 0 bases. The CDR3 covers 15 residues. From germline, CDR1 is ENHRY and CDR2 SYGVKD. The CDR3 DNA follows: TGTGCCACAGCGGGGGGCGGCTCTGGGGCCAACGTCCTGACTTTC. Its protein product is CATAGGGSGANVLTF.

The chain links TRBV14 to TRBJ2-7; the D is unclear. Germline CDR1 is SGHDN and CDR2 is FVKESK. Trimming took 5 bases from V and 2 from J, leaving 13 bases between them. The CDR3 loop spans 14 amino acids. CDR3 nucleotides: TGTGCCAGCAGCTTAAATCCCCCTCCCTACGAGCAGTACTTC. It translates to CASSLNPPPYEQYF.

The CDR3 reads CASRGTGRTYEQYF. The CDR3 DNA reads as TGTGCCAGCAGGGGGACAGGGCGGACCTACGAGCAGTACTTC. The chain employs TRBV2 and TRBJ2-7, with TRBD1 identical over 9 bases. The V segment lost 6 bases and the J segment 2 bases; nucleotides outside the gene matches: 5. This CDR3 is 14 amino acids long. CDR1 and CDR2 from the germline V gene are SNHLY and FYNNEI.

J is TRBJ2-1 and V is TRBV28; 8 bases map to TRBD2. The ends lost 1 base at V and 6 bases at J; junction bases unmatched: 14. The CDR3 sequence is 18 residues long. Germline V gene sequence: CDR1 MDHEN, CDR2 SYDVKM. The CDR3 nucleotides are TGTGCCAGCAGTTTATTCAGTAGGGGACTAGGAATATCCAATGAGCAGTTCTTC. It specifies CASSLFSRGLGISNEQFF.

V and J are TRBV7-9 and TRBJ2-3; a weak D match, TRBD1 (7 bases). CDR3 length: 15 amino acids. Germline lookup yields CDR1 SEHNR and CDR2 FQNEAQ (reference sequence). V was clipped by 5 bases and J by 2 bases, with 14 bases between them. The CDR3 DNA reads as TGTGCCAGCAGCCGCGGGGACAGCTTCACAGATACGCAGTATTTT. Amino acid sequence: CASSRGDSFTDTQYF. The full variable domain, with the rest looked up from reference TRBV7-9 and TRBJ2-3, is DTGVSQNPRHKITKRGQNVTFRCDPISEHNRLYWYRQTLGQGPEFLTYFQNEAQLEKSRLLSDRFSAERPKGSFSTLEIQRTEQGDSAMYLCASSRGDSFTDTQYFGPGTRLTVL.

The rearrangement uses TRBV27 and TRBJ2-7; perhaps TRBD2 as D (5 bases). The ends were cut back, 5 bases at V and 2 bases at J, with 16 bases in the middle. Germline V gene lookup returns CDR1 MNHEY and CDR2 SMNVEV (reference sequence). This CDR3 region has 15 residues. This CDR3 reads CASSALGILAYEQYF. The CDR3 nucleotides are TGTGCCAGCAGTGCCCTCGGGATATTGGCCTACGAGCAGTACTTC.

This rearrangement joins TRBV21-1 to TRBJ2-7; TRBD1 was called by the table and not checked on the DNA. TRBV21-1 corresponds to a pseudogene. This CDR3 spans 16 amino acids. The CDR3, as DNA: TGTGCCAGCAGCAAGGGCCCGGGACAGGGACTTCTCGAGCAGTACTTC. Its protein is CASSKGPGQGLLEQYF.

The CDR3 DNA reads TGTGCCAGCAGTTTATTAGCGGGAGCCCGCACAGATACGCAGTATTTT. Its protein is CASSLLAGARTDTQYF. This chain uses TRBV27 with TRBJ2-3, with 9 bases that match TRBD2. The germline V gene encodes CDR1 MNHEY and CDR2 SMNVEV (reference sequence). V lost 1 base, J lost 1 base, and 3 bases stayed unmatched. CDR3 length equals 16 residues.

V usage is TRBV7-2 and J usage is TRBJ2-3; 12 bases map to TRBD2. The CDR3 has 17 residues. Trimming cost V 4 bases and J 0 bases; bases outside gene matches: 5. Germline V gene sequence: CDR1 SGHTA, CDR2 FQGNSA. The CDR3 loop is CASSSRLAGVSTDTQYF. The DNA for the CDR3 is TGTGCCAGCAGCTCTAGACTAGCGGGGGTTAGCACAGATACGCAGTATTTT.

The chain joins TRBV27 to TRBJ2-7; D call uncertain. This CDR3 region has 12 residues. V was pared by 6 bases and J by 3 bases, with 9 bases between. Per germline, CDR1 MNHEY and CDR2 SMNVEV (reference sequence). In DNA, the CDR3 is TGTGCCAGCAGCAACAGTCACTACGAGCAGTACTTC. Protein sequence: CASSNSHYEQYF.

The V and J genes are TRBV29-1 and TRBJ2-2; TRBD1 agrees at 9 bases. CDR3 length: 13 amino acids. Germline CDR1 and CDR2: SQVTM and ANQGSEA. V lost 6 bases and J lost 5; bases outside the gene matches: 4. CDR3 sequence (DNA): TGCAGCGTAATGACAGGGGGGACCGGGGAGCTGTTTTTT. It yields the protein CSVMTGGTGELFF.

J is TRBJ1-2 and V is TRBV5-4; 9 nucleotides match TRBD1. After removal of 2 bases from V and 2 bases from J, the junction contained 4 bases not matched to a gene. This CDR3 is built from 15 residues. Per germline, CDR1 SGHNT and CDR2 YYREEE (reference sequence). CDR3 coding DNA: TGTGCCAGCAGCTTACAGGGGGCTCGGAACTATGGCTACACCTTC. This translates into CASSLQGARNYGYTF.

The genes are TRBV5-1 and TRBJ2-2, with 10 bases fitting TRBD2. This CDR3 is built from 17 residues. The ends lost 4 bases at V and 7 bases at J; junction bases unmatched: 13. From germline, CDR1 is SGHRS and CDR2 YFSETQ. CDR3 nucleotide sequence: TGCGCCAGCAGCCTGACCAGCGGGGGGGCGTTTGGCGGGGAGCTGTTTTTT. Translated, it gives CASSLTSGGAFGGELFF.

The chain joins TRBV6-1 to TRBJ2-3, with 7 bases that match TRBD1. J was trimmed by 1 base and V by 2 bases; bases with no gene match: 9. This CDR3 spans 17 amino acids. Germline V gives CDR1 MNHNS, CDR2 SASEGT. In nucleotides, the CDR3 is TGTGCCAGCAGTGAACCTCTACAGGGGCCCCGCACAGATACGCAGTATTTT. Translating gives CASSEPLQGPRTDTQYF.

V and J are TRBV5-4 and TRBJ2-2; D unresolved. The CDR3 has 15 residues. Per germline, CDR1 SGHNT and CDR2 YYREEE (reference sequence). Trimming stripped 0 bases from V and 7 bases from J, with 13 bases between. CDR3 DNA: TGTGCCAGCAGCTTGGAAGTGCTAGATAGCGGGGAGCTGTTTTTT. This gives the protein CASSLEVLDSGELFF.

V gene TRBV6-1 combines with J gene TRBJ2-1; D is undetermined. This CDR3 contains 14 residues. Germline-derived CDR1 and CDR2 are MNHNS and SASEGT. V lost 7 bases and J 0 bases, leaving 10 bases between the germline ends. CDR3 coding DNA: TGTGCCAGCACCGGGCTGAGCTCCTACAATGAGCAGTTCTTC. This translates into CASTGLSSYNEQFF.

V and J are TRBV19 and TRBJ1-2, with D tentatively TRBD1 (5 bases). CDR1 and CDR2 from the germline V gene are LNHDA and SQIVND (reference sequence). Trimming left V 3 bases short and J 0 bases short, with 8 bases between. The length of the CDR3 is 14 residues. The CDR3: CASSMAGTNYGYTF. The CDR3 coding sequence is TGTGCCAGTAGTATGGCAGGGACTAACTATGGCTACACCTTC.

The rearrangement uses TRBV5-3 and TRBJ1-1; TRBD1 might be the D (6 bases). TRBV5-3 is known as an ORF, though its function is uncertain. The ends were cut back, 4 bases at V and 3 bases at J, with 10 bases in the middle. The CDR3 runs 13 residues. CDR3 loop: CARSLEGDTEAFF. As DNA, the CDR3 is TGTGCCAGAAGCCTGGAGGGGGACACTGAAGCTTTCTTT.

CDR3 nucleotide sequence: TGTGCCAGCAGTGATGGCGCCGGGGAGCTGTTTTTT. It is translated as CASSDGAGELFF. This sequence joins TRBV2 and TRBJ2-2; D is ambiguous. The germline V gene encodes CDR1 SNHLY and CDR2 FYNNEI. The CDR3 contains 12 residues. Trimming cost V 3 bases and J 6 bases, with 5 bases left between them.

This clone has only one observation. The V and J genes are TRBV6-1 and TRBJ2-3; the D gene is possibly TRBD1 (6 bases). Germline V gene sequence: CDR1 MNHNS, CDR2 SASEGT. Trimming cost V 6 bases and J 5 bases, with 18 bases left between them. This CDR3 region has 15 residues. The CDR3 DNA reads as TGTGCCAGCAGACCATCTGGGGGCGCGGTAGATACGCAGTATTTT. This encodes CASRPSGGAVDTQYF.

The chain is built from TRBV28 and TRBJ1-6; D remains unclear. From germline, CDR1 is MDHEN and CDR2 SYDVKM. V was shortened by 9 bases and J by 7 bases, with 13 bases between the two germline ends. The CDR3 runs 13 residues. The CDR3 loop reads CASISSFNSPLHF. CDR3 nucleotide sequence: TGTGCCAGTATTTCCAGTTTCAATTCACCCCTCCACTTT. Filled out from reference TRBV28 and TRBJ1-6, the complete variable domain reads DVKVTQSSRYLVKRTGEKVFLECVQDMDHENMFWYRQDPGLGLRLIYFSYDVKMKEKGDIPEGYSVSREKKERFSLILESASTNQTSMYLCASISSFNSPLHFGNGTRLTVT.

The rearrangement links TRBV7-9 to TRBJ2-2; TRBD2 agrees at 8 bases. Germline lookup yields CDR1 SEHNR and CDR2 FQNEAQ (reference sequence). The CDR3 sequence is 15 residues long. Unmatched junction bases numbered 8, after V lost 5 bases and J lost 6 bases. The CDR3 DNA reads as TGTGCCAGCAGCCTCGGACTAGCATACCCCGGGGAGCTGTTTTTT. It translates to CASSLGLAYPGELFF.

V and J are TRBV9 and TRBJ1-2; 9 positions match TRBD1. Germline lookup yields CDR1 SGDLS and CDR2 YYNGEE. With V trimmed by 4 bases and J by 0 bases, 1 base remained unmatched. The CDR3 sequence is 14 residues long. CDR3 DNA: TGTGCCAGCAGCCGACAGGGGGCTAACTATGGCTACACCTTC. Translated: CASSRQGANYGYTF.

In this sample, this clone turned up once. The genes are TRBV5-6 and TRBJ2-3; TRBD1 is a possible D gene (5 bases). From germline, CDR1 is SGHDT and CDR2 YYEEEE. There are 13 residues in the CDR3. The V end lost 4 bases, the J end lost 4 bases, and 10 bases lay between the germline ends. CDR3 DNA sequence: TGTGCCAGCAGCCCCCAGGGTCCAGATACGCAGTATTTT. Its protein is CASSPQGPDTQYF.